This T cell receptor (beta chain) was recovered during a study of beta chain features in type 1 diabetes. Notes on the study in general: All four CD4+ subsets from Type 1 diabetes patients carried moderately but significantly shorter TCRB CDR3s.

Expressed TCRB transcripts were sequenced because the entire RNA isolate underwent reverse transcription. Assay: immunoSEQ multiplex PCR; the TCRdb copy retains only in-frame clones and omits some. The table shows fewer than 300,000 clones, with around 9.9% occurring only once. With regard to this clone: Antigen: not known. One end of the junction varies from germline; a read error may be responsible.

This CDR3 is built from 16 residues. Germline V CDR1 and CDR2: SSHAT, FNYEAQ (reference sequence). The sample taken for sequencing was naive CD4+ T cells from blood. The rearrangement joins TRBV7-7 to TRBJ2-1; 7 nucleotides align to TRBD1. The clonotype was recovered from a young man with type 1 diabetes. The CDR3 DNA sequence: TGTGCTAGCAGCTTAGGGGCAGAGGGACAGTACAATGAGCAGTTCTTC. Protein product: CASSLGAEGQYNEQFF.